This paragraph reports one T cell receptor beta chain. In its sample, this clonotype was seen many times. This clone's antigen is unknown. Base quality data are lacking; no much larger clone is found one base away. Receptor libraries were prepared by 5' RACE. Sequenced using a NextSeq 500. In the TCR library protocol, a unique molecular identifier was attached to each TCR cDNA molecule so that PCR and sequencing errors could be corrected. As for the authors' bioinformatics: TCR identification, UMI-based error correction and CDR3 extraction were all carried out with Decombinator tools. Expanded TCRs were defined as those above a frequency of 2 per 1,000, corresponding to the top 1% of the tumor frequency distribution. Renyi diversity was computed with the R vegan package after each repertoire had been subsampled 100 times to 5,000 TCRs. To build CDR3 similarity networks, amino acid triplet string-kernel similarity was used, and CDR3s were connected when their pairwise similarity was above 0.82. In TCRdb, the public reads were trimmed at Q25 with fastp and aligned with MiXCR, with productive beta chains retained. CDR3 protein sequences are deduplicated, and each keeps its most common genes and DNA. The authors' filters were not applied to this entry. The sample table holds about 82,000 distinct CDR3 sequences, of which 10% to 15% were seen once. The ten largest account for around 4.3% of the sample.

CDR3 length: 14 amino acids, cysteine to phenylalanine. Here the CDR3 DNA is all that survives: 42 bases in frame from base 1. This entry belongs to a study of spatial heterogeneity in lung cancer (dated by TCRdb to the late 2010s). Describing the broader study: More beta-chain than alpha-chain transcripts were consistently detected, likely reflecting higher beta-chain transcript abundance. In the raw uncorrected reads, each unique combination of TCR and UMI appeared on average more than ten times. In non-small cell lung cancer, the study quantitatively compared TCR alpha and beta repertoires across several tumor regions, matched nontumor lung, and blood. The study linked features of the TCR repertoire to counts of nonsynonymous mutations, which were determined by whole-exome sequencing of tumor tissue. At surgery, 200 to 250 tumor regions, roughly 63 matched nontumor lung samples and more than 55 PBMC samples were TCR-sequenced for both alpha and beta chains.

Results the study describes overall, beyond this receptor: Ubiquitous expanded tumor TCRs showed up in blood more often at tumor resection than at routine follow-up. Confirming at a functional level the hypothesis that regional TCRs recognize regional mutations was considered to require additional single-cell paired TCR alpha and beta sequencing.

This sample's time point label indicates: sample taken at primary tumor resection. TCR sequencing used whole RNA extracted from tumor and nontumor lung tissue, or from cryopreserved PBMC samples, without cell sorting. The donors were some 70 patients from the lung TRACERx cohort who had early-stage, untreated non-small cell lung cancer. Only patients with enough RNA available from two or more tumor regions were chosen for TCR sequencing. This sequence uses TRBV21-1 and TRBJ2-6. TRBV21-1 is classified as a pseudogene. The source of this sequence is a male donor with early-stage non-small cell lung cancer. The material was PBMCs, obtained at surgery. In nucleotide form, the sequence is TGTGCCAGCAGCAAACGCTCTGGGGCCAACGTCCTGACTTTC. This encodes CASSKRSGANVLTF.